This TCR beta chain is from a study of OX40 agonist ivuxolimab in advanced cancers. Study details: Among those enrolled, mean age was roughly 62 years (range about 23 to 85) and 82.7% were male.

The CDR3 sequence is 14 residues long. After removal of 4 bases from V and 8 bases from J, the junction contained 11 bases not matched to a gene. Per germline, CDR1 GTSNPN and CDR2 SVGIG (reference sequence). Using immunoSEQ multiplex PCR, the repertoire was profiled, and TCRdb retains in-frame clones only, with some absent. The data contain about 110,000 clones, 75% to 95% of them singletons. The receptor was derived from an adult with an advanced solid tumor such as melanoma, head and neck, liver or kidney cancer. The sequencing used CD4+ or CD8+ T cells sorted from blood, collected in a trial of the OX40 agonist ivuxolimab. V gene TRBV30 combines with J gene TRBJ2-1; 7 bases map to TRBD1. The CDR3, as DNA: TGTGCCTGGACCCCAGGGGGTGGTTTGGATGAGCAGTTCTTC. The encoded protein is CAWTPGGGLDEQFF.